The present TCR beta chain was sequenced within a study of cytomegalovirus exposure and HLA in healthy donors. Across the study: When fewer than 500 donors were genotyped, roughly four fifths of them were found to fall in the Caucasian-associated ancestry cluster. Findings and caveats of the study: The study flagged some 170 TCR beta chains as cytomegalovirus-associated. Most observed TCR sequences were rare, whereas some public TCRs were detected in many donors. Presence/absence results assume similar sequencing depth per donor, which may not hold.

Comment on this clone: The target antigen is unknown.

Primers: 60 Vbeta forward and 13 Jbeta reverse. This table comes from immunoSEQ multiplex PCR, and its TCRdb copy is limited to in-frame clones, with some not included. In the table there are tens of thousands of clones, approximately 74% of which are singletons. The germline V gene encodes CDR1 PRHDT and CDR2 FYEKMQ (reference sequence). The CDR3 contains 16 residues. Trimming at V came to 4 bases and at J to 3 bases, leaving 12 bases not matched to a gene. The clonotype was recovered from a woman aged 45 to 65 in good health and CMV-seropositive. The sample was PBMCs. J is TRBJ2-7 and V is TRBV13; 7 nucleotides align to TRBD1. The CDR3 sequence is CASSSFRDRTNYEQYF. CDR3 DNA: TGTGCCAGCAGCTCGTTCCGGGACAGAACAAACTACGAGCAGTACTTC.